This note documents a single T cell receptor (beta chain) sequence. This CDR3 is also generated by other DNA sequences in the sample. Authors' data handling: Reference gene primer amplification gave estimated nucleated cell counts. The data were produced by immunoSEQ multiplex PCR, yet TCRdb's version contains in-frame clones alone and is incomplete. D and trimming were read from the DNA, whereas the V and J calls and clone size are those reported in that table. The table lists roughly 150,000 clones, around 85% of them singletons. The V gene end was trimmed by 6 bases and the J gene end by 2 bases; junction bases not matched to a gene: 5. The CDR3 spans 14 residues. CDR1 MNHEY and CDR2 SMNVEV come from the germline V gene (reference sequence). This sample was taken from a study of blood T cell repertoires in COVID-19. Study in general: Specimens from acute and convalescent COVID-19 originated in the United States, Italy and Spain. The analysed material was cDNA or gDNA that came from T cells, B-cell-depleted T cells, or PBMCs.

V usage is TRBV27 and J usage is TRBJ2-7; 9 positions match TRBD1. The sequencing input was peripheral blood. The source of this sequence is a human donor in a cohort sampled during active COVID-19. The CDR3 nucleotides are TGTGCCAGCAGCCTAGGGGACAGGGCCTACGAGCAGTACTTC. Its translation is CASSLGDRAYEQYF.